This T cell receptor (beta chain) was identified in a study of blood T cell repertoires in COVID-19. Across the study: Collection of acute and convalescent COVID-19 samples took place in the United States, Italy and Spain. Sources were T cells, B-cell-depleted T cells, or PBMCs; the material itself was cDNA or gDNA.

The CDR3 covers 18 residues. With 2 bases clipped from V and 3 bases from J, the junction kept 13 bases outside the gene matches. From germline, CDR1 is MNHEY and CDR2 SVGEGT. In the authors' workflow: By means of reference gene primer amplification, nucleated cell counts were estimated. Clones were sequenced by immunoSEQ multiplex PCR, and TCRdb holds only the in-frame ones, with some missing. That table supplies the V and J calls and clone size; D and trimming were determined from the DNA. The sample holds approximately 91,000 clones; approximately 77% are singletons and the top ten take just under 10%.

Sequenced: peripheral blood. The source is a woman of 80 years or more with acute or convalescent COVID-19. The chain couples TRBV6-2 or TRBV6-3 to TRBJ2-4, with TRBD1 matching over 7 bases. The CDR3 nucleotides are TGTGCCAGCAGTTACCCTCCGTTTAGGGGGCTGGTCAAAAACATTCAGTACTTC. Its protein product is CASSYPPFRGLVKNIQYF.